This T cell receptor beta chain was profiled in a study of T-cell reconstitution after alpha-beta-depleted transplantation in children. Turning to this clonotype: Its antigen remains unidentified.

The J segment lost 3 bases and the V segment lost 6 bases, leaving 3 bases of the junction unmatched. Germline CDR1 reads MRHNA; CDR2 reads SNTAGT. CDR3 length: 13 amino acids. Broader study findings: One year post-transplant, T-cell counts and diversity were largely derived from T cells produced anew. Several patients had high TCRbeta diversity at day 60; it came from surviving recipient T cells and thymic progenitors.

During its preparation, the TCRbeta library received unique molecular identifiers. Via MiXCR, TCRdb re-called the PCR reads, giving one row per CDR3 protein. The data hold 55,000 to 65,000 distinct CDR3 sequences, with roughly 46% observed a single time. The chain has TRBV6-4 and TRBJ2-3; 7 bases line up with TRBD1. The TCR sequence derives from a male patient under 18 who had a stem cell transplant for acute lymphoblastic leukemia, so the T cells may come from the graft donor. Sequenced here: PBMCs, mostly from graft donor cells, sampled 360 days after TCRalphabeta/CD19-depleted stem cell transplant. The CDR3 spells CASRAGGTDTQYF. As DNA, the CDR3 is TGTGCCAGCAGGGCAGGGGGTACAGATACGCAGTATTTT.